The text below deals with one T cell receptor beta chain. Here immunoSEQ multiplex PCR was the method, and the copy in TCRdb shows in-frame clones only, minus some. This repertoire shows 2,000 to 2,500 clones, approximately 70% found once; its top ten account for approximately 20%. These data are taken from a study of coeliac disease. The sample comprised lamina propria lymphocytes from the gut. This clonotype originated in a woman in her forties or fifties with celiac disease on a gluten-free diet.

DNA of the CDR3: TGCGCCAGCAGCTTGAATGTGGGGGGAATCTACGAGCAGTACTTC. Translation gives CASSLNVGGIYEQYF. The chain uses TRBV5-1 and TRBJ2-7, with TRBD2 as a possible D gene (6 bases). The CDR3 is made up of 15 amino acids. With 1 base removed from V and 3 bases from J, the gap between germline ends came to 14 bases. Germline V gene sequence: CDR1 SGHRS, CDR2 YFSETQ.